This passage covers 10 T cell receptor beta chains from one sample sequenced in a study of shared clonotypes between healthy human individuals. TCRdb's table, derived via immunoSEQ multiplex PCR, lists solely in-frame clones and lacks some. The table has 2.5 million or so clones, approximately 92% seen once; the top ten hold 0.11% to 0.15%. The specimen was naive CD4+ T cells sorted from blood. Specified subset: CD45RA+ positively selected. Receptors were obtained from a man in his late teens or twenties in good health.

V and J are TRBV7-9 and TRBJ1-3; possible D gene TRBD1, 5 bases. The germline V gene has CDR1 SEHNR and CDR2 FQNEAQ (reference sequence). Trimming cost V 5 bases and J 6 bases, with 14 bases left between them. The CDR3 has 14 residues. The CDR3 spells CASSLGGGINTIYF. Written as DNA, the CDR3 is TGTGCCAGCAGCCTAGGTGGGGGAATAAACACCATATATTTT. Using reference TRBV7-9 and TRBJ1-3 for the parts outside the CDR3, the full variable domain is DTGVSQNPRHKITKRGQNVTFRCDPISEHNRLYWYRQTLGQGPEFLTYFQNEAQLEKSRLLSDRFSAERPKGSFSTLEIQRTEQGDSAMYLCASSLGGGINTIYFGEGSWLTVV.

The V gene is TRBV9, the J gene TRBJ2-1; possibly TRBD1 for D (6 bases). CDR3 length: 13 residues. Trimming pared 4 bases from V and 6 bases from J, leaving 11 bases between. Germline values: CDR1 SGDLS, CDR2 YYNGEE. CDR3 DNA: TGTGCCAGCAGCTCGGACAGCCTCAATGAGCAGTTCTTC. Its protein is CASSSDSLNEQFF.

Worth noting for this clone: Other DNA sequences in this specimen translate into the identical CDR3. The chain combines TRBV7-9 with TRBJ2-7, with 13 bases lining up with TRBD2. The CDR3 covers 16 residues. In germline, CDR1 is SEHNR, CDR2 FQNEAQ (reference sequence). Trimming cost V 5 bases and J 1 base; bases outside gene matches: 5. The CDR3 DNA follows: TGTGCCAGCAGCCTCGGACTAGCGGGGGATTCCTACGAGCAGTACTTC. Protein: CASSLGLAGDSYEQYF.

The rearrangement joins TRBV5-1 to TRBJ2-2; D assignment may be TRBD1 or TRBD2 (5 bases each). The germline V gene has CDR1 SGHRS and CDR2 YFSETQ. V dropped 0 bases and J dropped 0 bases, with 9 bases sitting between them. The length of the CDR3 is 16 residues. For the CDR3, the DNA is TGCGCCAGCAGCTTGGCGAGGGGCTCGAACACCGGGGAGCTGTTTTTT. Translation: CASSLARGSNTGELFF.

This clone is a singleton in its sample. The chain joins TRBV30 to TRBJ1-5; tentative D call: TRBD1 (5 bases). Germline V CDR1 and CDR2: GTSNPN, SVGIG (reference sequence). CDR3 length equals 18 residues. Deletions cut 0 bases from V and 2 bases from J, with 20 bases between. Here the CDR3 reads CAWSVTRQSVLGNQPQHF. The CDR3 nucleotides read TGTGCCTGGAGTGTAACCAGACAGTCGGTCTTGGGCAATCAGCCCCAGCATTTT.

This clone was counted between two and nine times. The same CDR3 arises from other DNA sequences in this sample as well. The gene calls are TRBV28 and TRBJ1-5; the D is unclear. V dropped 6 bases and J dropped 4 bases, with 7 bases sitting between them. Germline-derived CDR1 and CDR2 are MDHEN and SYDVKM. The CDR3 totals 12 residues. The CDR3 is CASSLGNQPQHF. DNA of the CDR3: TGTGCCAGCAGCTTGGGGAATCAGCCCCAGCATTTT.

The chain is built from TRBV5-4 and TRBJ2-5, with D perhaps TRBD2 (6 bases). CDR3 length: 14 residues. Germline CDR1 and CDR2: SGHNT and YYREEE (reference sequence). Trimming shortened V by 4 bases and J by 2 bases, and 12 bases separated the two germline ends. DNA of the CDR3: TGTGCCAGCAGCGGGGGGACCCAGCAAGAGACCCAGTACTTC. It is translated as CASSGGTQQETQYF.

This chain links TRBV19 with TRBJ1-2; 7 nucleotides match TRBD1. Germline V CDR1 and CDR2: LNHDA, SQIVND (reference sequence). The length of the CDR3 is 14 residues. J gave up 2 bases and V 6 bases, and 6 bases lay outside the gene matches. CDR3 nucleotide sequence: TGTGCCAGTAGGCACAGGGGATCCAACTATGGCTACACCTTC. Amino acids: CASRHRGSNYGYTF. Filled out from reference TRBV19 and TRBJ1-2, the complete variable domain reads DGGITQSPKYLFRKEGQNVTLSCEQNLNHDAMYWYRQDPGQGLRLIYYSQIVNDFQKGDIAEGYSVSREKKESFPLTVTSAQKNPTAFYLCASRHRGSNYGYTFGSGTRLTVV.

The rearrangement uses TRBV18 and TRBJ2-2; no definite D call. Germline CDR1 KGHSH, CDR2 LQKENI. V dropped 3 bases and J dropped 3 bases, with 8 bases sitting between them. This CDR3 comprises 14 residues. CDR3 sequence: CASSPRPHTGELFF. CDR3 bases: TGTGCCAGCTCACCCAGGCCACACACCGGGGAGCTGTTTTTT. The full variable domain, in which reference TRBV18 and TRBJ2-2 provide the parts outside the CDR3, is NAGVMQNPRHLVRRRGQEARLRCSPMKGHSHVYWYRQLPEEGLKFMVYLQKENIIDESGMPKERFSAEFPKEGPSILRIQQVVRGDSAAYFCASSPRPHTGELFFGEGSRLTVL.

The chain carries TRBV18 and TRBJ1-1; 9 nucleotides match TRBD1. The CDR3 covers 17 residues. V lost 4 bases and J lost 5; bases outside the gene matches: 14. The germline gives CDR1 KGHSH, CDR2 LQKENI. The CDR3 coding sequence is TGTGCCAGCTCACGCACGGACAGGGGAGGTGGGGGGACTGAAGCTTTCTTT. It codes for CASSRTDRGGGGTEAFF.